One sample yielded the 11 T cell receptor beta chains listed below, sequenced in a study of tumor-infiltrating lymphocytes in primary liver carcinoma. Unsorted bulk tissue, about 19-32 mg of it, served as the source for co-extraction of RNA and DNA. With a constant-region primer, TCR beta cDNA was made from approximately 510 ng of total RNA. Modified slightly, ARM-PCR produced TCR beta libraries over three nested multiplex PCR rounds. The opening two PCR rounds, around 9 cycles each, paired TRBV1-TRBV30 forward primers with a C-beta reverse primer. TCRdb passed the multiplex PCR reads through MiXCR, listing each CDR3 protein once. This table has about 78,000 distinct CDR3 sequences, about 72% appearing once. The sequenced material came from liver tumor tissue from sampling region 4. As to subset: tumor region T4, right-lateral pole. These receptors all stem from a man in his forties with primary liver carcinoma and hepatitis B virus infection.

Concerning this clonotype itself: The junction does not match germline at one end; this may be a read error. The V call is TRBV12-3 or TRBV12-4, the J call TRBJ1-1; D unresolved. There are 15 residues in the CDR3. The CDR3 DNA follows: TGCGCCAGCAATGTTCACTCAGCGTGTGACACTGAAGCTTTCTTT. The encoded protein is CASNVHSACDTEAFF.

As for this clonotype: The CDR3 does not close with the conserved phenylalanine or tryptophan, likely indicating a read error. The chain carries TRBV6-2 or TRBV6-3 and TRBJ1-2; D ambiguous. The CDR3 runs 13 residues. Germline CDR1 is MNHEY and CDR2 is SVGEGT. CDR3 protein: CVSSYSVRVGYTL. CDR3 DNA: TGTGTCAGCAGTTACTCTGTACGGGTAGGCTACACCCTC.

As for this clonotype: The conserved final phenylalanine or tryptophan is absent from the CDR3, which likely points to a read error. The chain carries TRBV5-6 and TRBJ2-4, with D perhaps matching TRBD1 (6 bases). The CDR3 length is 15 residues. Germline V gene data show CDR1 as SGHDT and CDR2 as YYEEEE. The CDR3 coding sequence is TGTGCCAACAGCTTGTTAGGGGGATTAGGAAACATTCAGTACTTA. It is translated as CANSLLGGLGNIQYL.

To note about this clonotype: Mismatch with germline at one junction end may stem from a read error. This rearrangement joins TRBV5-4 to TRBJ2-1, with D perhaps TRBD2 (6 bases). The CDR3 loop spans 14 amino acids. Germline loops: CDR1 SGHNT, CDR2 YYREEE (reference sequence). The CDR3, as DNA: TGTGACAGCATCGGCGGGGACTTCTACAATGAGCAGTTCTTC. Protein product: CDSIGGDFYNEQFF. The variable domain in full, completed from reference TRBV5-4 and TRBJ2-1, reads ETGVTQSPTHLIKTRGQQVTLRCSSQSGHNTVSWYQQALGQGPQFIFQYYREEENGRGNFPPRFSGLQFPNYSSELNVNALELDDSALYLCDSIGGDFYNEQFFGPGTRLTVL.

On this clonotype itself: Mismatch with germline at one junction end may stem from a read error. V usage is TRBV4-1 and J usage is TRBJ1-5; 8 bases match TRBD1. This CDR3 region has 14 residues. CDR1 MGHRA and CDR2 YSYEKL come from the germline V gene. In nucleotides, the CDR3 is TGCGCCAGCAGCCGCGGACAGGGTGATCAGCTCCAGCTTTTT. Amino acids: CASSRGQGDQLQLF.

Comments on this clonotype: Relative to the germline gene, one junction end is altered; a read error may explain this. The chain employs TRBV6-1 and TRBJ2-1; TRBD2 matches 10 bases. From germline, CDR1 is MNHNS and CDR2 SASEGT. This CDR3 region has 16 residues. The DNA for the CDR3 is TGTGCCAGTAGTGCCCATTGGACTAGCGGTGACAATGAGCAGTTCTTC. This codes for CASSAHWTSGDNEQFF.

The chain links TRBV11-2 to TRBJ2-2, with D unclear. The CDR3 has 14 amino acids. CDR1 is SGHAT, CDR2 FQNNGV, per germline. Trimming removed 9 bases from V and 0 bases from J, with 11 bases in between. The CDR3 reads CASSLGSNTGELFF. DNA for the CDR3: TGTGCCAGTAGCCTCGGATCGAACACCGGGGAGCTGTTTTTT.

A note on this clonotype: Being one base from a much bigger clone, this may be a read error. The CDR3 DNA sequence: TGCGCCAGCAGCACCTCTAGCGGGACTAACACCCGGGAGCTGTTTTTT. It yields the protein CASSTSSGTNTRELFF. The rearrangement links TRBV5-1 to TRBJ2-2; 9 nucleotides align to TRBD2. Germline loops: CDR1 SGHRS, CDR2 YFSETQ. CDR3 length: 16 residues.

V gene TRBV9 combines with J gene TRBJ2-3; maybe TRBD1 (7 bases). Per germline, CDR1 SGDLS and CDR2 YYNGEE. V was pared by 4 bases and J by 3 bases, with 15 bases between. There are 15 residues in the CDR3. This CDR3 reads CASSMRDRQTDTQYF. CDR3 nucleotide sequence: TGTGCCAGCAGCATGCGGGACAGACAAACAGATACGCAGTATTTT. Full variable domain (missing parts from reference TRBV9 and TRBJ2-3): DSGVTQTPKHLITATGQRVTLRCSPRSGDLSVYWYQQSLDQGLQFLIQYYNGEERAKGNILERFSAQQFPDLHSELNLSSLELGDSALYFCASSMRDRQTDTQYFGPGTRLTVL.

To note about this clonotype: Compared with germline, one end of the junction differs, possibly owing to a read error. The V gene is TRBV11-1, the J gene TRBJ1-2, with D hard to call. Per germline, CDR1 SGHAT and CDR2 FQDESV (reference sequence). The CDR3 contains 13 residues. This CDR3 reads CATSLVHSYGYTF. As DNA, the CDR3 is TGTGCCACCAGCTTGGTCCATAGCTATGGCTACACCTTC.

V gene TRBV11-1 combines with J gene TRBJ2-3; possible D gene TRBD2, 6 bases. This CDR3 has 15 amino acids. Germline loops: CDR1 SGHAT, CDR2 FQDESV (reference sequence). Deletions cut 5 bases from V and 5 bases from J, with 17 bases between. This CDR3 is CASSPGGNMRDTQYF. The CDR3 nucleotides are TGTGCCAGCAGCCCAGGCGGGAACATGAGAGATACGCAGTATTTT.